This is a list of T cell receptor beta chains from one sample in a study of cytomegalovirus exposure and HLA in healthy donors. Sequencing used immunoSEQ multiplex PCR; TCRdb keeps in-frame clones, though not all of them. The sample contains some 350,000 clones, about 90% of which appear only once. Sequencing was carried out using PBMCs. The receptors originated from a woman in her 30s in good health and CMV-seropositive. CDR3s include the opening cysteine and the closing phenylalanine or tryptophan. Fields, in order: V gene, CDR3 protein.

>TRBV28
CASSPGARGYNEQFF
>TRBV9
CASSVKEGTEAFF
>TRBV6-5
CASSYSTNRKNTEAFF
>TRBV27
CASSLGTPYEQYF
>TRBV7-9
CASSLLLTGELFF
>TRBV10-3
CAISEAGTAFNSPLHF
>TRBV27
CASSLSGTPYEQYF
>TRBV5-1
CASSETGTPNTEAFF
>TRBV30
CAWISDSGRASNEQFF
>TRBV15
CATSRDVGTGRGNQPQHF
>TRBV27
CASSSRFGQSQPQHF
>TRBV4-1
CASSRILARTEAFF
>TRBV28
CASSLSGRGLGNQPQHF
>TRBV2
CASSENSLLAKNIQYF
>TRBV2
CASSPGQGRGGRLFF
>TRBV27
CASSYLAGVNGIDTQYF
>TRBV9
CASSVAAGGSYEQYF
>TRBV7-6
CASIPQGQAFQETQYF
>TRBV28
CASSKGQLLEAFF
>TRBV7-9
CASSHPQGSSYNEQFF
>TRBV4-2
CASSQGGDGYTF
>TRBV6-1
CASRARDRVYEQYF
>TRBV5-4
CASRRDNQYNSPLHF
>TRBV2
CASSEALERGPRNTEAFF
>TRBV7-7
CASSPTVNTEAFF
>TRBV5-1
CASSLGDGKNIQYF
>TRBV7-2
CASSLVTGRNSGNTIYF
>TRBV27
CASGQINTEAFF
>TRBV27
CASSFSGQANTGELFF
>TRBV27
CASSARGGFYEQYF
>TRBV2
CASGGRTGHEQYF
>TRBV2
CANTRTGLAKNIQYF
>TRBV21-1
CASSNPGQGYGYTF
>TRBV7-2
CASSYTWDSSSYEQYF
>TRBV30
CAWNENTGELFF
>TRBV29-1
CSGRQVSGYNEQFF
>TRBV2
CASSGLGGNQPQHF
>TRBV27
CASSFGPDYNEQFF
>TRBV5-1
CASSPGRVNQPQHF
>TRBV5-1
CASSLEGVQGGGYTF
>TRBV6-5
CASTRTGTPYGYTF